This TCR beta chain came from a study of T cells in Graves' hyperthyroidism and ophthalmopathy. Study conclusions and caveats: Most thyroid clonotypes expanded above 0.001 were also detected in blood. The model predicted ophthalmopathy a median 6.5 months before onset. Using 13 V-J features, a model discriminated ophthalmopathy from stable hyperthyroidism.

The CDR3 length is 13 residues. Trimming shortened V by 3 bases and J by 1 base, and 6 bases separated the two germline ends. Germline V gives CDR1 ENHRY, CDR2 SYGVKD. Comments on this clonotype: Its antigen is not identified. This may come from a read error, since a much larger clone is one base off.

Amplified TCR beta CDR3 regions came from RNA transcripts. Primed by the HTBI set, a first-round RT-PCR was run on the TCR CDR3. A single record per CDR3 protein comes from TCRdb applying MiXCR to the multiplex PCR reads. The sample contains about 520,000 distinct CDR3 sequences, around 24% of which appear only once. Any patient presenting with uncontrolled infection, other autoimmune disease, pregnancy or lactation was left out. The clonotype originates from a woman in her twenties or thirties with Graves' ophthalmopathy. The sample comprised blood. V is TRBV10-3 and J is TRBJ1-1; no firm D call. CDR3 DNA sequence: TGTGCCATCAGTGAAAAGGGGAACACTGAAGCTTTCTTT. Amino acids: CAISEKGNTEAFF.